This is a list of T cell receptor beta chains from one sample in a study of T cells in Graves' hyperthyroidism and ophthalmopathy. TCRdb re-derived calls from the multiplex PCR reads in MiXCR, one entry per CDR3 protein. The sample holds about half a million distinct CDR3 sequences, about 22% seen once. Sequenced material: blood. Every receptor here comes from a woman in her 70s with Graves' ophthalmopathy. Both conserved end residues are part of each CDR3. The D gene is left open where the match is weak. Clone size is shown for a subset of rows, as once, few, many or a class of expanded clone.

j_call	d_call	clone_size	v_call	cdr3_aa	cdr3_nt
TRBJ1-2	NA	few	TRBV29-1	CSVQSTDGYTF	TGCAGCGTTCAGAGTACGGATGGCTACACCTTC
TRBJ1-1	TRBD1	few	TRBV6-2/TRBV6-3	CASTPIPGQGNTEAFF	TGTGCCAGCACCCCGATCCCGGGACAGGGGAACACTGAAGCTTTCTTT
TRBJ2-7	NA	NA	TRBV15	CATSRDRTTYEQYF	TGTGCCACCAGCAGAGATCGGACTACCTACGAGCAGTACTTC
TRBJ2-7	TRBD1	many	TRBV7-2	CASSSGTGSSYEQYF	TGTGCCAGCAGCTCTGGGACAGGGAGCTCCTACGAGCAGTACTTC
TRBJ2-2	TRBD2	NA	TRBV5-1	CASSIGLAGGRTGELFF	TGCGCCAGCAGCATCGGACTAGCGGGAGGCCGCACCGGGGAGCTGTTTTTT
TRBJ2-3	TRBD2	NA	TRBV9	CASSITSGSLGTDTQYF	TGTGCCAGCAGCATAACTAGCGGGAGTCTAGGTACAGATACGCAGTATTTT
TRBJ2-1	NA	NA	TRBV10-2	CASQPSSYNEQFF	TGCGCCAGCCAACCCAGCTCCTACAATGAGCAGTTCTTC
TRBJ2-7	NA	few	TRBV20-1	CSARDKYEQYF	TGCAGTGCTAGAGACAAGTACGAGCAGTACTTC
TRBJ2-7	TRBD2	many	TRBV28	CASSPLSAGLGGYEQYF	TGTGCCAGCAGTCCGCTGTCGGCTGGACTAGGAGGCTACGAGCAGTACTTC
TRBJ2-1	NA	NA	TRBV7-8	CASNRGGALYNEQFF	TGTGCCAGCAATCGGGGCGGGGCCCTCTACAATGAGCAGTTCTTC
TRBJ2-1	TRBD1	NA	TRBV6-5	CASSYSTGFDNEQFF	TGTGCCAGCAGTTACTCGACAGGGTTCGACAATGAGCAGTTCTTC
TRBJ2-3	TRBD2	few	TRBV5-1	CASSFGTRTDTDTQYF	TGCGCCAGCAGCTTCGGGACTAGGACCGACACAGATACGCAGTATTTT
TRBJ1-1	NA	many	TRBV5-1	CASSLGGGNTEAFF	TGCGCCAGCAGCTTGGGAGGGGGGAACACTGAAGCTTTCTTT
TRBJ1-1	NA	many	TRBV6-1	CASRQRGVNTEAFF	TGTGCCAGCAGACAGCGGGGGGTGAACACTGAAGCTTTCTTT
TRBJ2-7	TRBD2	many	TRBV7-2	CASSSTLGLAAYEQYF	TGTGCCAGCAGCTCCACCCTCGGACTAGCGGCCTACGAGCAGTACTTC
TRBJ1-2	NA	few	TRBV29-1	CSVDPVGPNYGYTF	TGCAGCGTAGACCCGGTCGGGCCTAACTATGGCTACACCTTC
TRBJ1-4	NA	NA	TRBV20-1	CSARPIPRALNEKLFF	TGCAGTGCACGTCCGATCCCCCGAGCCCTTAATGAAAAACTGTTTTTT
TRBJ2-3	NA	NA	TRBV6-2/TRBV6-3	CASRSGQITTDTQYF	TGTGCCAGCAGAAGTGGACAGATAACCACAGATACGCAGTATTTT
TRBJ1-5	NA	few	TRBV18	CASSSGTDSNQPQHF	TGTGCCAGCTCATCCGGGACGGATAGCAATCAGCCCCAGCATTTT
TRBJ2-4	NA	NA	TRBV7-2	CASSTPTSKNIQYF	TGTGCCAGCAGCACTCCGACTAGTAAAAACATTCAGTACTTC
TRBJ1-1	NA	NA	TRBV12-5	CASGTQVNTEAFF	TGTGCTAGTGGCACACAGGTGAACACTGAAGCTTTCTTT
TRBJ2-7	NA	NA	TRBV19	CASSSNSYYEQYF	TGTGCCAGTAGTAGCAACAGCTACTACGAGCAGTACTTC
TRBJ2-1	NA	few	TRBV18	CASSPGRDPNEQFF	TGTGCCAGCTCACCGGGGCGGGATCCCAATGAGCAGTTCTTC
TRBJ2-7	NA	NA	TRBV7-2	CASSLGMGQHYEQYF	TGTGCCAGCAGCTTAGGGATGGGGCAGCACTACGAGCAGTACTTC
TRBJ2-3	NA	many	TRBV5-1	CASSSDRGGDTQYF	TGCGCCAGCAGCTCCGACAGGGGAGGGGATACGCAGTATTTT
TRBJ1-5	TRBD1	NA	TRBV27	CASSRWTGLPQHF	TGTGCCAGCAGCCGCTGGACAGGGCTGCCCCAGCATTTT